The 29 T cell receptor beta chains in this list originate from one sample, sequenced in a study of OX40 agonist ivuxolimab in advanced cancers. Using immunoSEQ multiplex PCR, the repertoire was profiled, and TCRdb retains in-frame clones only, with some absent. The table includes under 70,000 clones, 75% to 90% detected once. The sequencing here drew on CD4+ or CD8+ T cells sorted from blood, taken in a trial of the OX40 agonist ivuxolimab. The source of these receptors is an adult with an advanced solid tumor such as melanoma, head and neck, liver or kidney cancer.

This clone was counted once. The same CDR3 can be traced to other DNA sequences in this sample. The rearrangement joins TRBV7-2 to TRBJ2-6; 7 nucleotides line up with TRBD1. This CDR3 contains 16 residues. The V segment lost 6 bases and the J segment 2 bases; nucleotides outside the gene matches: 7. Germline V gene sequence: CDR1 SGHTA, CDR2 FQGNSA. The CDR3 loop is CASSLSTGAGANVLTF. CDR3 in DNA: TGTGCCAGCAGTTTATCCACAGGGGCTGGGGCCAACGTCCTGACTTTC.

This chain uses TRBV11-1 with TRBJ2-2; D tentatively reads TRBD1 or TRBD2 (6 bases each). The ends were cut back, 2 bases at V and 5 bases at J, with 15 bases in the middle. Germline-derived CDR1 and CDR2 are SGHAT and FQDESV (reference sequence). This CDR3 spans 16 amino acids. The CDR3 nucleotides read TGTGCCAGCAGCTTATTGGTGGGGGGCGGGACCGGGGAGCTGTTTTTT. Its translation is CASSLLVGGGTGELFF.

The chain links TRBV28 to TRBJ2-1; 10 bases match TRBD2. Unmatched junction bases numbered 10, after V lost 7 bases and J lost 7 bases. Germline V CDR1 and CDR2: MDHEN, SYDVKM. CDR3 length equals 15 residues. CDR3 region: CASIGAGGPRNEQFF. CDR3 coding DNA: TGTGCCAGCATCGGAGCGGGGGGGCCAAGGAATGAGCAGTTCTTC.

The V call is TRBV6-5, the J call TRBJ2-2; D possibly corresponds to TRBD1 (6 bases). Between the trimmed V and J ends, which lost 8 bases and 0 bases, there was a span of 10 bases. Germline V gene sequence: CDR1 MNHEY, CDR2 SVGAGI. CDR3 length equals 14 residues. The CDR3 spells CASRDMANTGELFF. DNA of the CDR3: TGTGCCAGCCGGGACATGGCGAACACCGGGGAGCTGTTTTTT.

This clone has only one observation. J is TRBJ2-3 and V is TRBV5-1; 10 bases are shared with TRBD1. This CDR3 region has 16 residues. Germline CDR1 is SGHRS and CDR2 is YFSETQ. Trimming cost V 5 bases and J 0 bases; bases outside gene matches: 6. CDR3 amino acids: CASRIGTGVSTDTQYF. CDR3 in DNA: TGCGCCAGCAGGATTGGGACAGGGGTTAGCACAGATACGCAGTATTTT.

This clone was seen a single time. CDR3 coding DNA: TGTGCCAGCAGTGCCACGACAGGTCATAATGAAAAACTGTTTTTT. Translated, it gives CASSATTGHNEKLFF. The rearrangement joins TRBV6-4 to TRBJ1-4; a weak D match, TRBD1 (6 bases). Germline CDR1 is MRHNA and CDR2 is SNTAGT. V lost 4 bases and J 4 bases, leaving 13 bases between the germline ends. The CDR3 is made up of 15 amino acids.

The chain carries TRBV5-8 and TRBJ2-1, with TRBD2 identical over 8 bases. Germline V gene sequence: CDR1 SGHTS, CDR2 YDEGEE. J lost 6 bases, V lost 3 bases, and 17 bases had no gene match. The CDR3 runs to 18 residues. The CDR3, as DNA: TGTGCCAGCAGCTCACAGGGCTGGGAAAGCGGGAGAATCAATGAGCAGTTCTTC. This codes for CASSSQGWESGRINEQFF.

The CDR3 DNA follows: TGTGCCAGCAGCCCGGGGGGCTATGGCTACACCTTC. Translated, it gives CASSPGGYGYTF. The V and J genes are TRBV11-2 and TRBJ1-2, with D possibly TRBD1 on 5 matching bases. The V gene's germline CDR1 is SGHAT and CDR2 FQNNGV. Trimming pared 5 bases from V and 4 bases from J, leaving 8 bases between. There are 12 residues in the CDR3.

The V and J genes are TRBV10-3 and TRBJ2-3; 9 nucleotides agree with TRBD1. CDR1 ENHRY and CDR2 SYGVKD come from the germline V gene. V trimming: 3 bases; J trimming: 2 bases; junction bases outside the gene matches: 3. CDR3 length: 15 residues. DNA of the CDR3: TGTGCCATCAGTGACCGGGACAGGGCCACAGATACGCAGTATTTT. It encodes CAISDRDRATDTQYF.

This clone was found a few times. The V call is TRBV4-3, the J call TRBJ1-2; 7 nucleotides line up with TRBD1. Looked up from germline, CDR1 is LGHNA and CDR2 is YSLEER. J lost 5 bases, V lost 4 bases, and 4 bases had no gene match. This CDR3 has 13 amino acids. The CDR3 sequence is CASSPDRDYGYTF. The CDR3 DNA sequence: TGCGCCAGCAGCCCCGACAGGGATTATGGCTACACCTTC.

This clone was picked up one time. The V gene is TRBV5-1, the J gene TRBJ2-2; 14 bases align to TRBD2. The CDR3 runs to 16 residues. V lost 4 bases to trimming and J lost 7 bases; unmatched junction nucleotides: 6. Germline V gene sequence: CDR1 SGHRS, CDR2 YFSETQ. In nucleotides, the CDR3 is TGCGCCAGCAGCGCGGGACTAGCGGGAGAAATCGGGGAGCTGTTTTTT. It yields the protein CASSAGLAGEIGELFF.

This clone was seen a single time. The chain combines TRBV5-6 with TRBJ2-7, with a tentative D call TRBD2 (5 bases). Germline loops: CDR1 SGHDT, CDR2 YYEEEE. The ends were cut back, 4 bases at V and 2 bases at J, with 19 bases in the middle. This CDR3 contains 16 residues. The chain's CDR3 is CASSLRVAGKTYEQYF. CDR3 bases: TGTGCCAGCAGCCTGAGGGTCGCCGGGAAAACCTACGAGCAGTACTTC.

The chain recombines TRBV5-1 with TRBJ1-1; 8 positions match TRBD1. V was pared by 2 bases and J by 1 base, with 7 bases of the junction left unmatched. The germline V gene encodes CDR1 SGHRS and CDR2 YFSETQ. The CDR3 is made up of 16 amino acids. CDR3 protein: CASSFGTGRANTEAFF. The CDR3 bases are TGCGCCAGCAGCTTCGGGACAGGTCGAGCGAACACTGAAGCTTTCTTT.

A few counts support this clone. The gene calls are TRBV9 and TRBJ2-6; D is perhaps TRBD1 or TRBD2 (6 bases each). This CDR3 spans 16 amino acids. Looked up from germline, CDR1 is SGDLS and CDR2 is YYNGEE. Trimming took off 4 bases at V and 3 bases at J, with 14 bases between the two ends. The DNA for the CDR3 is TGTGCCAGCAGCCTCCGAGGGGGGCTTGGGGCCAACGTCCTGACTTTC. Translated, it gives CASSLRGGLGANVLTF. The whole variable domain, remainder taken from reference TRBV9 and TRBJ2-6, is DSGVTQTPKHLITATGQRVTLRCSPRSGDLSVYWYQQSLDQGLQFLIQYYNGEERAKGNILERFSAQQFPDLHSELNLSSLELGDSALYFCASSLRGGLGANVLTFGAGSRLTVL.

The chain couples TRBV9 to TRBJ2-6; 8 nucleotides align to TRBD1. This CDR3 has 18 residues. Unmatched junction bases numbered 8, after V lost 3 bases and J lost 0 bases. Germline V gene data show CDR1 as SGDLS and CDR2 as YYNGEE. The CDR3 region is CASSARQGSPSGANVLTF. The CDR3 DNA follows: TGTGCCAGCAGCGCCCGACAGGGGTCGCCCTCTGGGGCCAACGTCCTGACTTTC.

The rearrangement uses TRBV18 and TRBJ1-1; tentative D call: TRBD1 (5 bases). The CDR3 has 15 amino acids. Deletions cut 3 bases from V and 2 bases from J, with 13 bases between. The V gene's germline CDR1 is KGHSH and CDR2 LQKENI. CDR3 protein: CASSPFGTYNTEAFF. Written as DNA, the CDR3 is TGTGCCAGCTCACCTTTCGGGACCTACAACACTGAAGCTTTCTTT.

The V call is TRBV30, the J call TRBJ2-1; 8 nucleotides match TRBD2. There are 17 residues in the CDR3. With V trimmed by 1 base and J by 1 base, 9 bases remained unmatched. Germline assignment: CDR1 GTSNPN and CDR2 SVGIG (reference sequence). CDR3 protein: CAWSGSGRLSSYNEQFF. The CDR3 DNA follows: TGTGCCTGGAGTGGCAGCGGGAGATTAAGTTCCTACAATGAGCAGTTCTTC.

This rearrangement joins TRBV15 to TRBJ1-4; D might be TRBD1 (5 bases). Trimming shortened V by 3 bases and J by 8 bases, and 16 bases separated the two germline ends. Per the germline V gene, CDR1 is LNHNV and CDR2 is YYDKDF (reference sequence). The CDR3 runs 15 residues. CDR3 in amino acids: CATSSAGLQREKLFF. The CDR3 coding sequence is TGTGCCACCAGCAGCGCGGGACTCCAAAGGGAAAAACTGTTTTTT. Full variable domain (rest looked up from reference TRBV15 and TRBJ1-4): DAMVIQNPRYQVTQFGKPVTLSCSQTLNHNVMYWYQQKSSQAPKLLFHYYDKDFNNEADTPDNFQSRRPNTSFCFLDIRSPGLGDTAMYLCATSSAGLQREKLFFGSGTQLSVL.

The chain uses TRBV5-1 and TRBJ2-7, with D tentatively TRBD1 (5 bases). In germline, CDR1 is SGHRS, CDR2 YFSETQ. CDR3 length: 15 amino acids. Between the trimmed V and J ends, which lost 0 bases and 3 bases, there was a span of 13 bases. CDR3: CASSLAGQPDYEQYF. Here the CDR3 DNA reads TGCGCCAGCAGCTTGGCAGGGCAGCCAGACTACGAGCAGTACTTC.

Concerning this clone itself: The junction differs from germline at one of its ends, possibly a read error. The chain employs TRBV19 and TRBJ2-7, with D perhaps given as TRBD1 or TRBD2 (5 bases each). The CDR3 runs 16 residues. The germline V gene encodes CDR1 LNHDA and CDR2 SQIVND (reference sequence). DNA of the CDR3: TGTGCCAGTAGTATAGGGGGACGAGGGGCCTCCGACGAGCAGTACTTC. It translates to CASSIGGRGASDEQYF. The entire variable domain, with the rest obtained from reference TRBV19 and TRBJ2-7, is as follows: DGGITQSPKYLFRKEGQNVTLSCEQNLNHDAMYWYRQDPGQGLRLIYYSQIVNDFQKGDIAEGYSVSREKKESFPLTVTSAQKNPTAFYLCASSIGGRGASDEQYFGPGTRLTVT.

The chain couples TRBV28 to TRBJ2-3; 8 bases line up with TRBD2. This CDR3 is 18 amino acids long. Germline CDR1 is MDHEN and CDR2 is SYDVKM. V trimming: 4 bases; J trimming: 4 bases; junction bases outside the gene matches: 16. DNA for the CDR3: TGTGCCAGCAGTTCCGAACGGGGGGGGCCGAGTCCGGCAGATACGCAGTATTTT. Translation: CASSSERGGPSPADTQYF.

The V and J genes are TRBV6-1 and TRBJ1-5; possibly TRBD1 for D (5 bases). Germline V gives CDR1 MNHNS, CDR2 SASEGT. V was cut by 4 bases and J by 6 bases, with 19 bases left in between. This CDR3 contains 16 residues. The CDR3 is CASSGPGFQGTQPQHF. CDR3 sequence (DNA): TGTGCCAGCAGTGGTCCTGGGTTCCAGGGCACTCAGCCCCAGCATTTT.

CDR3 in amino acids: CASSGGPQGTNEKLFF. The CDR3 nucleotides are TGTGCCAGCAGTGGCGGGCCGCAGGGGACTAATGAAAAACTGTTTTTT. This chain connects TRBV27 to TRBJ1-4; maybe TRBD1 (6 bases). This CDR3 has 16 residues. V dropped 5 bases and J dropped 2 bases, with 15 bases sitting between them. Germline CDR1 is MNHEY and CDR2 is SMNVEV (reference sequence).

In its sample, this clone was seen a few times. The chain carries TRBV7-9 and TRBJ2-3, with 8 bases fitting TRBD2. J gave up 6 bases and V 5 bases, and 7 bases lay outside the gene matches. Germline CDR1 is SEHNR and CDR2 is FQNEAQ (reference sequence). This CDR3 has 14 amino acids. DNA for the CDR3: TGTGCCAGCAGCCTCGGACTAGCAGGGGATACGCAGTATTTT. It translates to CASSLGLAGDTQYF.

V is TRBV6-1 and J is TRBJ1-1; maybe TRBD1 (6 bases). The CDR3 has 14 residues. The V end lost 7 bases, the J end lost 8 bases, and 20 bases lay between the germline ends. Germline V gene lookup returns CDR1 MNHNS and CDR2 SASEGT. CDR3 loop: CASTLQGTGKEAFF. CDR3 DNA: TGTGCCAGCACCCTACAGGGCACTGGGAAGGAAGCTTTCTTT.

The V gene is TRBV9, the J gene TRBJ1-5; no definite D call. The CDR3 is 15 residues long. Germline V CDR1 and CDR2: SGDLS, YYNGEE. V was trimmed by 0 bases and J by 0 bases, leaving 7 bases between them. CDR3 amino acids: CASSVGGNSNQPQHF. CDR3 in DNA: TGTGCCAGCAGCGTAGGCGGGAATAGCAATCAGCCCCAGCATTTT.

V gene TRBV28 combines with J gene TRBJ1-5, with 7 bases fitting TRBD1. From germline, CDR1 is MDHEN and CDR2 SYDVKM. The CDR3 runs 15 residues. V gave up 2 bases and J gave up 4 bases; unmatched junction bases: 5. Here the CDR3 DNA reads TGTGCCAGCAGTTTAGGGACAGACCTTAATCAGCCCCAGCATTTT. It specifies CASSLGTDLNQPQHF.

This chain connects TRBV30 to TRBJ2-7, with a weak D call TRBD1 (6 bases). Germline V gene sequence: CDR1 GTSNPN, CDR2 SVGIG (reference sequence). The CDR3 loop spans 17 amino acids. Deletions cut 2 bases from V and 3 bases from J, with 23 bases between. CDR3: CAWSRFLRDTQGYEQYF. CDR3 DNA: TGTGCCTGGAGTCGATTCCTACGGGACACCCAAGGCTACGAGCAGTACTTC. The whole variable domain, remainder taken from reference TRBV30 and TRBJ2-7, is SQTIHQWPATLVQPVGSPLSLECTVEGTSNPNLYWYRQAAGRGLQLLFYSVGIGQISSEVPQNLSASRPQDRQFILSSKKLLLSDSGFYLCAWSRFLRDTQGYEQYFGPGTRLTVT.

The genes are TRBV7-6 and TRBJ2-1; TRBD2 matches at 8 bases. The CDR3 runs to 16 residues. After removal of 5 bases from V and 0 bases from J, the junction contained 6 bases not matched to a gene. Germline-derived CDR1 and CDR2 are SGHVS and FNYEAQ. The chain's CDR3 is CASSPSGGSSYNEQFF. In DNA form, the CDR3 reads TGTGCCAGCAGCCCATCGGGGGGGAGCTCCTACAATGAGCAGTTCTTC.